Listed here is a single T cell receptor beta chain. Antigen unknown. Assay used: immunoSEQ multiplex PCR; TCRdb lists only in-frame clones, some missing. The sample holds tens of thousands of clones, approximately 91% seen once. These data belong to a study of T cell responses to AZD1222 COVID-19 vaccine. The CDR3 covers 12 residues. With 5 bases removed from V and 6 bases from J, the gap between germline ends came to 11 bases. Germline V CDR1 and CDR2: SGHNT, YYREEE (reference sequence). Broader study findings: Vaccine-associated CD4 TCRs spanned spike, dominant at 160-218 and 743-854. Clonal diversity may have been underestimated in mostly white British donors. Unmutated variant regions are reportedly the target of nearly half of TCRs that are spike-specific.

Sequencing used peripheral blood, obtained on day 0 of AZD1222 vaccination. The chain recombines TRBV5-4 with TRBJ1-2; D might be TRBD1 (5 bases). The clonotype comes from an adult in good health. The CDR3 DNA is TGTGCCAGCAGTCAGGACATCGATGGCTACACCTTC. Protein: CASSQDIDGYTF. The whole variable domain, filled in from reference TRBV5-4 and TRBJ1-2, reads ETGVTQSPTHLIKTRGQQVTLRCSSQSGHNTVSWYQQALGQGPQFIFQYYREEENGRGNFPPRFSGLQFPNYSSELNVNALELDDSALYLCASSQDIDGYTFGSGTRLTVV.